A few counts support the clone carrying this T cell receptor beta chain. The entry originates in a study of blood T cell repertoires in COVID-19. At the level of the study: Collection of acute and convalescent COVID-19 samples took place in the United States, Italy and Spain. PBMCs, B-cell-depleted T cells, or T cells were the source of the cDNA or gDNA that made up the material.

Per the original methods: Cell counts per sample came from amplifying reference gene primers. The assay was immunoSEQ multiplex PCR, and TCRdb's table has in-frame clones only and misses some. That table supplies the V and J calls and clone size; D and trimming were determined from the DNA. The sample contains over 90,000 clones, roughly 80% of which appear only once. Trimming took 3 bases from V and 0 from J, leaving 6 bases between them. This CDR3 is built from 15 residues. CDR1 and CDR2 (germline): MNHEY, SMNVEV (reference sequence). V is TRBV27 and J is TRBJ1-6; D is uncertain. The TCR sequence derives from a man in his sixties with active or convalescent COVID-19. The source material was peripheral blood. CDR3 bases: TGTGCCAGCAGTTTCTGGAGCTCCTATAATTCACCCCTCCACTTT. Amino acid sequence: CASSFWSSYNSPLHF.